The TCR beta chain under discussion was sequenced for a study of vaccination and CD4 T cells after COVID-19. Overall study context: Median time from COVID diagnosis to post-COVID sampling was about 100 days (35 to 161).

TCRdb re-called the PCR reads through MiXCR, storing one row per CDR3 protein. Of 26,000 or so distinct CDR3 sequences in the sample, approximately 48% were seen once. Described time point: late sampling 161 to 241 days after vaccination in a few convalescent patients. Positive PCR tests came between March and December 2020, ahead of the US Alpha, Beta and Delta variants. Germline V CDR1 and CDR2: MNHEY, SMNVEV (reference sequence). V lost 6 bases and J 1 base, leaving 10 bases between the germline ends. The CDR3 covers 13 residues. The chain links TRBV27 to TRBJ2-7; D is undetermined. The input for sequencing was CD4+ T cells from blood, taken about 7 months after SARS-CoV-2 vaccination. The TCR comes from a human donor who had recovered from COVID-19. The CDR3 here is CASSLSRSYEQYF. The CDR3 bases are TGTGCCAGCAGCCTAAGTCGTTCCTACGAGCAGTACTTC.